Listed below are T cell receptor beta chains from one sample, sequenced in a study of control samples from healthy donors and cancer patients. Clones were read by immunoSEQ multiplex PCR, and TCRdb kept only the in-frame ones, dropping some. The table includes some 130,000 clones, about 90% detected once. The sample taken for sequencing was PBMCs. These receptors came from a man aged 50 to 59 with head and neck cancer. Both conserved end residues are part of each CDR3. The D gene is left open where the match is weak. Size tells how often a clone was seen (once, few, many) or the class of an expanded clone, and some rows leave it out.

CDR3	DNA	V	D	J	size
CASNYEQGQGTGQYF	TGTGCCAGCAACTATGAACAGGGACAGGGGACCGGACAGTACTTC	TRBV11-2	TRBD1	TRBJ2-7	.
CASSYSAGGGYEQYF	TGTGCCAGCAGTTACTCCGCAGGGGGCGGGTACGAGCAGTACTTC	TRBV6-6	TRBD1	TRBJ2-7	.
CASSSRQGSYEQYF	TGTGCCAGCAGCTCCCGACAGGGATCCTACGAGCAGTACTTC	TRBV7-2	TRBD1	TRBJ2-7	.
CASSLPKANTGELFF	TGCGCCAGCAGCTTGCCCAAGGCGAACACCGGGGAGCTGTTTTTT	TRBV5-1	.	TRBJ2-2	.
CASSPGGGTEAFF	TGTGCCAGCAGCCCCGGGGGGGGCACTGAAGCTTTCTTT	TRBV11-2	.	TRBJ1-1	.
CAISERSAWGSTEAFF	TGTGCCATCAGTGAGAGGTCCGCATGGGGATCTACTGAAGCTTTCTTT	TRBV10-3	.	TRBJ1-1	.
CASSLRDGSSSGNTIYF	TGTGCCAGCAGCTTGAGGGATGGCAGTTCCTCTGGAAACACCATATATTTT	TRBV7-9	.	TRBJ1-3	few
CASSFGSGFGGYTF	TGTGCCAGCAGCTTTGGCTCAGGATTCGGTGGCTACACCTTC	TRBV7-9	.	TRBJ1-2	.
CAWETGASFSPLHF	TGTGCCTGGGAGACAGGTGCCAGCTTCTCACCCCTCCACTTT	TRBV30	.	TRBJ1-6	.
CASSLSGGTSGAKQYF	TGTGCCAGCAGTTTATCGGGGGGGACTAGCGGCGCCAAGCAGTACTTC	TRBV28	TRBD2	TRBJ2-7	.
CASSFLSWSTDTQYF	TGTGCCAGCAGCTTTCTGTCCTGGAGCACAGATACGCAGTATTTT	TRBV7-9	.	TRBJ2-3	.
CASSPGLAGGHEQFF	TGTGCCAGCAGTCCCGGACTAGCGGGGGGTCATGAGCAGTTCTTC	TRBV27	TRBD2	TRBJ2-1	.
CASYAGTAGNTIYF	TGTGCCAGCTACGCCGGGACCGCTGGAAACACCATATATTTT	TRBV2	.	TRBJ1-3	.
CATSDVAPGELFF	TGTGCCACCAGTGATGTCGCGCCCGGGGAGCTGTTTTTT	TRBV24-1	.	TRBJ2-2	.
CASSPQGTGELFF	TGCGCCAGCAGCCCACAGGGAACCGGGGAGCTGTTTTTT	TRBV10-2	.	TRBJ2-2	.
CSVVGRLNTEAFF	TGCAGCGTTGTCGGCAGATTGAACACTGAAGCTTTCTTT	TRBV29-1	.	TRBJ1-1	.
CASSLGLSNQPQHF	TGTGCCAGCAGCTTGGGCCTCAGCAATCAGCCCCAGCATTTT	TRBV5-8	.	TRBJ1-5	.
CASSPDRSWDEAFF	TGTGCCAGCAGTCCGGACAGGTCTTGGGATGAAGCTTTCTTT	TRBV27	TRBD1	TRBJ1-1	.
CASSRTSNEQFF	TGTGCCAGCAGCCGGACGTCCAATGAGCAGTTCTTC	TRBV5-6	.	TRBJ2-1	.
CATSEYAELFF	TGTGCCACCAGTGAATATGCAGAGCTGTTTTTT	TRBV24-1	.	TRBJ2-2	.
CASSASPQETQYF	TGTGCCAGCAGTGCTAGCCCCCAAGAGACCCAGTACTTC	TRBV2	.	TRBJ2-5	.
CASSQQQVSDTQYF	TGTGCCAGCAGCCAACAGCAGGTTTCGGATACGCAGTATTTT	TRBV3-1/TRBV3-2	.	TRBJ2-3	.
CASSQDRVQETQYF	TGTGCCAGCAGCCAGGACAGAGTCCAAGAGACCCAGTACTTC	TRBV5-5	.	TRBJ2-5	.
CASSPTGGPYEQYF	TGCGCCAGCAGCCCGACGGGAGGTCCGTACGAGCAGTACTTC	TRBV5-1	TRBD2	TRBJ2-7	.
CASSVGGESTDTQYF	TGTGCCAGCAGCGTAGGGGGAGAAAGCACAGATACGCAGTATTTT	TRBV9	.	TRBJ2-3	.
CASKYSLNTEAFF	TGCGCCAGCAAGTACTCCTTGAACACTGAAGCTTTCTTT	TRBV5-1	.	TRBJ1-1	.
CASSFGHPNTGELFF	TGTGCCAGCAGTTTCGGACACCCGAACACCGGGGAGCTGTTTTTT	TRBV27	.	TRBJ2-2	.
CASSLGLAGETQYF	TGTGCCAGCAGCCTCGGACTAGCCGGAGAGACCCAGTACTTC	TRBV9	TRBD2	TRBJ2-5	.
CASSLGGQSSSANYGYTF	TGCGCCAGCAGCTTGGGAGGACAGTCTTCTAGCGCTAACTATGGCTACACCTTC	TRBV5-1	.	TRBJ1-2	.
CASSQPDRYTTGEQFF	TGCGCCAGCAGCCAACCGGACAGATACACAACTGGTGAGCAGTTCTTC	TRBV4-1	.	TRBJ2-1	.
CASSEVTADQPQHF	TGTGCCAGCAGTGAAGTCACAGCGGATCAGCCCCAGCATTTT	TRBV6-1	.	TRBJ1-5	.
CASCVFLVWVVGRSGNTIYF	TGTGCCAGTTGCGTCTTCTTGGTATGGGTGGTGGGACGCTCTGGAAACACCATATATTTT	TRBV19	.	TRBJ1-3	.
CASSLVREFGGELFF	TGTGCCAGCAGCTTAGTCCGGGAATTTGGCGGGGAGCTGTTTTTT	TRBV7-9	.	TRBJ2-2	.
CASSLNSWAMGNEQFF	TGTGCCAGCAGCCTCAACTCGTGGGCTATGGGCAATGAGCAGTTCTTC	TRBV7-2	.	TRBJ2-1	.
CASKEGAENQPQHF	TGTGCCAGCAAAGAGGGGGCAGAAAATCAGCCCCAGCATTTT	TRBV2	TRBD1	TRBJ1-5	few
CASSLSLASGELFF	TGTGCCAGCAGCTTAAGCCTAGCTTCCGGGGAGCTGTTTTTT	TRBV7-2	.	TRBJ2-2	few
CAIRELAAYNEQFF	TGTGCCATCAGGGAGTTGGCGGCTTACAATGAGCAGTTCTTC	TRBV10-3	.	TRBJ2-1	.
CASSEREPTGELFF	TGTGCCAGCAGCGAGCGGGAGCCCACCGGGGAGCTGTTTTTT	TRBV2	TRBD2	TRBJ2-2	.
CASSYGEEKLFF	TGTGCCAGCAGCTACGGGGAGGAAAAACTGTTTTTT	TRBV5-4	.	TRBJ1-4	.
CATTLNRGNYGYTF	TGTGCCACCACCTTAAATCGGGGAAACTATGGCTACACCTTC	TRBV15	.	TRBJ1-2	.
CASSGGQHQETQYF	TGCGCCAGCTCCGGCGGACAGCACCAAGAGACCCAGTACTTC	TRBV5-1	.	TRBJ2-5	.
CATSAETSGPWETQYF	TGTGCCACCAGTGCCGAAACTAGCGGGCCTTGGGAGACCCAGTACTTC	TRBV24-1	TRBD2	TRBJ2-5	.
CSASTRGGGKLFF	TGCAGTGCTAGTACCCGAGGTGGGGGAAAACTGTTTTTT	TRBV20-1	.	TRBJ1-4	.
CASSYSRDRDVSYEQYF	TGTGCCAGCAGTTACTCGAGAGACAGGGATGTTTCCTACGAGCAGTACTTC	TRBV6-2/TRBV6-3	TRBD1	TRBJ2-7	.
CASSRAETYYGYTF	TGTGCCAGCAGCCGGGCGGAAACCTACTATGGCTACACCTTC	TRBV5-6	.	TRBJ1-2	.
CASSLTVIQPQHF	TGTGCCAGCAGTTTGACTGTTATTCAGCCCCAGCATTTT	TRBV12-3/TRBV12-4	.	TRBJ1-5	.
CASSLGLSEFF	TGTGCCAGCAGCTTGGGACTATCGGAGTTCTTC	TRBV11-2	TRBD2	TRBJ2-1	.
CASTLAGTTGELFF	TGTGCCAGCACCTTAGCGGGGACCACCGGGGAGCTGTTTTTT	TRBV5-8	TRBD2	TRBJ2-2	.
CASSLGSYGDEQFF	TGTGCCAGCAGTTTAGGGTCGTACGGCGATGAGCAGTTCTTC	TRBV27	.	TRBJ2-1	.
CASSPTGLAGVTYETQYF	TGTGCCAGCAGCCCCACTGGACTAGCGGGAGTAACGTATGAGACCCAGTACTTC	TRBV7-2	TRBD2	TRBJ2-5	.
CASSYSGFNNSPLHF	TGCGCCAGCAGCTATTCAGGCTTTAATAATTCACCCCTCCACTTT	TRBV5-1	.	TRBJ1-6	once
CAISETTGTGVTTDTQYF	TGTGCCATCAGTGAGACGACCGGGACAGGGGTGACCACAGATACGCAGTATTTT	TRBV10-3	TRBD1	TRBJ2-3	.
CASSMGHIFSEKLFF	TGTGCCAGTAGTATGGGGCACATCTTTTCGGAAAAACTGTTTTTT	TRBV19	.	TRBJ1-4	.
CASKLATPNTIYF	TGTGCCAGCAAACTCGCGACCCCAAACACCATATATTTT	TRBV7-9	.	TRBJ1-3	.